A single sample is the source of the 21 T cell receptor beta chains below, sequenced in a study of blood T cell repertoires in COVID-19. The data were produced by immunoSEQ multiplex PCR, yet TCRdb's version contains in-frame clones alone and is incomplete. The sample consists of a few hundred thousand clones, over 75% of them appearing once. Sequencing was carried out using PBMCs or T cells enriched from blood (not recorded which). These receptors all come from a woman between 40 and 50 years old with acute COVID-19.

In its sample, this clone was seen many times. This sequence joins TRBV19 and TRBJ2-5, with D possibly being TRBD2 (5 bases). Germline V gives CDR1 LNHDA, CDR2 SQIVND (reference sequence). With 3 bases removed from V and 1 base from J, the gap between germline ends came to 9 bases. There are 14 residues in the CDR3. CDR3 nucleotides: TGTGCCAGTAGTATGGCCGGGATCCAAGAGACCCAGTACTTC. It yields the protein CASSMAGIQETQYF.

In this sample, this clone turned up once. The chain links TRBV7-6 to TRBJ2-1; 10 bases fit TRBD2. Germline V gene data show CDR1 as SGHVS and CDR2 as FNYEAQ. The CDR3 is 16 amino acids. J lost 9 bases, V lost 1 base, and 9 bases had no gene match. In nucleotides, the CDR3 is TGTGCCAGCAGCTTAGGGTTAGCGGGGGGCCCCGCTGAGCAGTTCTTC. Protein product: CASSLGLAGGPAEQFF.

This rearrangement joins TRBV19 to TRBJ2-1; 7 bases agree with TRBD2. The germline CDR1 and CDR2 sequences are LNHDA and SQIVND (reference sequence). The V gene end was trimmed by 4 bases and the J gene end by 4 bases; junction bases not matched to a gene: 4. The CDR3 totals 14 residues. DNA of the CDR3: TGTGCCAGTAGTACCAAGCGGGAATACAATGAGCAGTTCTTC. This sequence encodes CASSTKREYNEQFF.

This clone was picked up a small number of times. The J gene is TRBJ1-2, the V gene TRBV7-9, with D hard to call. V lost 5 bases, J lost 4 bases, and 8 bases lay in between. This CDR3 has 12 amino acids. CDR1 SEHNR and CDR2 FQNEAQ come from the germline V gene (reference sequence). For the CDR3, the DNA is TGTGCCAGCAGCCGGTCGGGCTATGGCTACACCTTC. Protein sequence: CASSRSGYGYTF.

The rearrangement uses TRBV4-2 and TRBJ2-2; 13 bases agree with TRBD2. The trim removed 1 base at V and 5 bases at J, leaving 4 bases unmatched. This CDR3 is built from 17 residues. Germline V gene sequence: CDR1 LGHNA, CDR2 YNFKEQ. In nucleotides, the CDR3 is TGTGCCAGCAGCCAAGGGACTAGCGGGGGTCCTACCGGGGAGCTGTTTTTT. Translated, it gives CASSQGTSGGPTGELFF.

The sample holds a few counts of this clone. The rearrangement joins TRBV7-3 to TRBJ1-1, with D possibly matching TRBD1 (6 bases). CDR1 is SGHTA, CDR2 FQGTGA, per germline. The CDR3 totals 13 residues. V was shortened by 5 bases and J by 5 bases, with 12 bases between the two germline ends. For the CDR3, the DNA is TGTGCCAGCAGCCGCGCGGGGGCGACTGAAGCTTTCTTT. Residues: CASSRAGATEAFF. Together with reference TRBV7-3 and TRBJ1-1, the CDR3 gives the full variable domain: GAGVSQTPSNKVTEKGKYVELRCDPISGHTALYWYRQSLGQGPEFLIYFQGTGAADDSGLPNDRFFAVRPEGSVSTLKIQRTERGDSAVYLCASSRAGATEAFFGQGTRLTVV.

V usage is TRBV7-2 and J usage is TRBJ1-1; 9 positions match TRBD1. V trimming: 4 bases; J trimming: 6 bases; junction bases outside the gene matches: 3. Germline V gene sequence: CDR1 SGHTA, CDR2 FQGNSA. This CDR3 comprises 13 residues. The chain's CDR3 is CASSWDRDPEAFF. The CDR3 DNA follows: TGTGCCAGCAGCTGGGACAGGGACCCTGAAGCTTTCTTT. Combining the CDR3 with reference TRBV7-2 and TRBJ1-1 gives the whole variable domain GAGVSQSPSNKVTEKGKDVELRCDPISGHTALYWYRQSLGQGLEFLIYFQGNSAPDKSGLPSDRFSAERTGGSVSTLTIQRTQQEDSAVYLCASSWDRDPEAFFGQGTRLTVV.

The sample holds one count of this clone. This chain links TRBV7-9 with TRBJ2-7, with TRBD2 matching over 8 bases. Germline values: CDR1 SEHNR, CDR2 FQNEAQ (reference sequence). V dropped 5 bases and J dropped 0; count of bases not matched to a gene: 3. The CDR3 has 14 residues. CDR3 in DNA: TGTGCCAGCAGCCGGGGGACTAGCTCCTACGAGCAGTACTTC. This translates into CASSRGTSSYEQYF.

The chain links TRBV12-3 or TRBV12-4 to TRBJ2-1; the match to TRBD1 covers 9 bases. This CDR3 comprises 11 residues. V was clipped by 6 bases and J by 15 bases; unmatched bases: 6. The DNA for the CDR3 is TGTGCCAGCAGAGGGACAGGGCGTGTGTTCTTC. It specifies CASRGTGRVFF.

The V call is TRBV7-3, the J call TRBJ2-4; 9 positions match TRBD2. Germline V gene data show CDR1 as SGHTA and CDR2 as FQGTGA. J was trimmed by 8 bases and V by 0 bases; bases with no gene match: 5. This CDR3 has 15 amino acids. In DNA, the CDR3 is TGTGCCAGCAGCTTAACGGCTAGCGGGAATGACATTCAGTACTTC. This gives the protein CASSLTASGNDIQYF.

The chain recombines TRBV5-5 with TRBJ2-7; TRBD2 agrees at 13 bases. This CDR3 is 15 amino acids long. The V gene's germline CDR1 is SGHKS and CDR2 YYEKEE (reference sequence). The J segment lost 7 bases and the V segment lost 4 bases, leaving 8 bases of the junction unmatched. CDR3 protein: CASSMGLAGLWEQYF. The DNA for the CDR3 is TGTGCCAGCAGCATGGGACTAGCGGGACTCTGGGAGCAGTACTTC.

The chain combines TRBV6-1 with TRBJ2-2; D unresolved. Germline V CDR1 and CDR2: MNHNS, SASEGT. V was clipped by 2 bases and J by 4 bases, with 11 bases between them. The CDR3 runs 15 residues. This CDR3 reads CASSEKALGTGELFF. The CDR3 bases are TGTGCCAGCAGTGAAAAAGCGCTTGGCACCGGGGAGCTGTTTTTT.

This chain uses TRBV5-6 with TRBJ1-2; weak D call: TRBD1 (5 bases). The CDR3 length is 16 residues. V dropped 4 bases and J dropped 5 bases, with 21 bases sitting between them. Germline V lookup: CDR1 SGHDT, CDR2 YYEEEE. The CDR3 loop reads CASSPWTRDSWYGYTF. As DNA, the CDR3 is TGTGCCAGCAGCCCGTGGACCCGGGACTCTTGGTATGGCTACACCTTC.

This chain connects TRBV6-6 to TRBJ1-2; TRBD1 matches 8 bases. Germline values: CDR1 MNHNY, CDR2 SVGAGI (reference sequence). There are 13 residues in the CDR3. Trimming took 5 bases from V and 8 from J; bases not matched to a gene: 7. CDR3 DNA sequence: TGTGCCAGCAGTCCCGGACAGGGCGGGGGCTACACCTTC. Amino acids: CASSPGQGGGYTF.

CDR3 nucleotides: TGTGCCAGCAGTTGGACAGGGGAAGGCTACACCTTC. As protein: CASSWTGEGYTF. V and J are TRBV6-5 and TRBJ1-2, with 9 bases aligning to TRBD1. From germline, CDR1 is MNHEY and CDR2 SVGAGI. CDR3 length: 12 amino acids. The V segment lost 4 bases and the J segment 8 bases; nucleotides outside the gene matches: 2.

This sequence joins TRBV7-9 and TRBJ1-1; D uncertain. The CDR3 contains 13 residues. Trimming removed 2 bases at V and 5 bases at J, with 9 bases between. Germline CDR1 reads SEHNR; CDR2 reads FQNEAQ (reference sequence). The CDR3 coding sequence is TGTGCCAGCAGCTTACTTCAGCGGACTGAAGCTTTCTTT. Protein product: CASSLLQRTEAFF.

This chain joins TRBV7-2 and TRBJ2-1; the D gene is possibly TRBD2 (5 bases). The germline gives CDR1 SGHTA, CDR2 FQGNSA. This CDR3 comprises 14 residues. V lost 3 bases and J lost 6, with 12 bases in between. The CDR3 loop is CASSLRTGPNEQFF. In DNA, the CDR3 is TGTGCCAGCAGCTTGAGGACTGGGCCCAATGAGCAGTTCTTC.

J is TRBJ1-1 and V is TRBV19, with D uncertain. V was trimmed by 8 bases and J by 0 bases, leaving 13 bases between them. The CDR3 runs to 14 residues. Germline V CDR1 and CDR2: LNHDA, SQIVND (reference sequence). Here the CDR3 DNA reads TGTGCCAGTTCGTACAGCACTCTGAACACTGAAGCTTTCTTT. Amino acids: CASSYSTLNTEAFF.

This clone occurred once. This chain uses TRBV5-4 with TRBJ2-2; perhaps TRBD2 as D (6 bases). Trimming pared 4 bases from V and 4 bases from J, leaving 20 bases between. The CDR3 sequence is 17 residues long. In germline, CDR1 is SGHNT, CDR2 YYREEE (reference sequence). CDR3: CASSPALLAGSTGELFF. CDR3 coding DNA: TGTGCCAGCAGCCCGGCTCTTCTGGCGGGGTCCACCGGGGAGCTGTTTTTT.

The DNA of the CDR3 is TGTGCCTGGAGTGGGAGATTTGGGCGCGGGAATCAGCCCCAGCATTTT. Encoded protein: CAWSGRFGRGNQPQHF. The chain uses TRBV30 and TRBJ1-5; D is uncertain. The CDR3 is 16 amino acids. With 1 base removed from V and 4 bases from J, the gap between germline ends came to 17 bases. Germline CDR1 and CDR2: GTSNPN and SVGIG (reference sequence).

This clone was observed a single time. The rearrangement uses TRBV3-1 (or the pseudogene TRBV3-2) and TRBJ1-5, with D possibly TRBD1 on 6 matching bases. The CDR3 totals 15 residues. V was shortened by 0 bases and J by 4 bases, with 10 bases between the two germline ends. Germline V gives CDR1 LGHDT, CDR2 YNNKEL (reference sequence). CDR3 DNA sequence: TGTGCCAGCAGCCAAGAAGGGGGGGCAAATCAGCCCCAGCATTTT. Its translation is CASSQEGGANQPQHF.